Each of the 22 T cell receptor beta chains below was sequenced from the same sample in a study of blood T cell repertoires in COVID-19. Method: immunoSEQ multiplex PCR; TCRdb's copy keeps in-frame clones and lacks some. The data contain 65,000 to 70,000 clones, 79% of them singletons. The sample consisted of peripheral blood. All receptors come from a human donor in a cohort sampled during active COVID-19.

This clone appeared once. V usage is TRBV20-1 and J usage is TRBJ2-1; 12 nucleotides match TRBD2. Germline lookup yields CDR1 DFQATT and CDR2 SNEGSKA (reference sequence). After removal of 5 bases from V and 5 bases from J, the junction contained 4 bases not matched to a gene. CDR3 size: 14 residues. The CDR3 here is CSAGGLAGNNEQFF. The CDR3 DNA follows: TGCAGTGCTGGTGGACTAGCGGGAAACAATGAGCAGTTCTTC.

This clone was observed a few times. The chain employs TRBV28 and TRBJ1-2, with D unclear. The CDR3 is 15 residues long. Trimming stripped 5 bases from V and 6 bases from J, with 19 bases between. Germline V lookup: CDR1 MDHEN, CDR2 SYDVKM. DNA for the CDR3: TGTGCCAGCAGTGTCGCCCTAACCCCGAGGGATGGCTACACCTTC. Translating gives CASSVALTPRDGYTF.

The chain joins TRBV5-6 to TRBJ2-3, with TRBD2 matching 8 bases. J lost 1 base, V lost 2 bases, and 3 bases had no gene match. Germline-derived CDR1 and CDR2 are SGHDT and YYEEEE. This CDR3 region has 15 residues. In nucleotides, the CDR3 is TGTGCCAGCAGCTTACCGGGACTAGGCACAGATACGCAGTATTTT. This encodes CASSLPGLGTDTQYF.

The CDR3 DNA reads as TGTGCCAGCAGTGAGGGGCGCACTGAAGCTTTCTTT. This translates into CASSEGRTEAFF. V gene TRBV6-1 combines with J gene TRBJ1-1; the D gene is possibly TRBD1 (5 bases). V shed 3 bases and J shed 4 bases, with 6 bases lying between them. CDR1 MNHNS and CDR2 SASEGT come from the germline V gene. The CDR3 consists of 12 residues.

In this sample, this clone turned up a few times. The chain combines TRBV28 with TRBJ1-5; 7 bases match TRBD1. The germline CDR1 and CDR2 sequences are MDHEN and SYDVKM. This CDR3 contains 15 residues. The ends lost 4 bases at V and 6 bases at J; junction bases unmatched: 9. The chain's CDR3 is CASSSTGRGPQPQHF. CDR3 coding DNA: TGTGCCAGCAGTTCGACAGGGCGAGGGCCTCAGCCCCAGCATTTT.

The CDR3 sequence: CATSKGTGTPANTGELFF. The CDR3 DNA is TGTGCCACCAGCAAGGGAACGGGAACCCCCGCGAACACCGGGGAGCTGTTTTTT. This chain uses TRBV15 with TRBJ2-2, with TRBD2 as a possible D gene (5 bases). The V end was cut by 4 bases, the J end by 0 bases, with 18 bases between. Germline values: CDR1 LNHNV, CDR2 YYDKDF (reference sequence). The CDR3 is 18 residues long.

J is TRBJ2-5 and V is TRBV5-1; the match to TRBD1 covers 7 bases. V trimming: 4 bases; J trimming: 0 bases; junction bases outside the gene matches: 9. Germline V gives CDR1 SGHRS, CDR2 YFSETQ. The CDR3 runs to 16 residues. The CDR3 spells CASSPRDSIYQETQYF. The CDR3 coding sequence is TGCGCCAGCAGCCCCCGGGACAGCATTTACCAAGAGACCCAGTACTTC. Full variable domain (remainder filled in from reference TRBV5-1 and TRBJ2-5): KAGVTQTPRYLIKTRGQQVTLSCSPISGHRSVSWYQQTPGQGLQFLFEYFSETQRNKGNFPGRFSGRQFSNSRSEMNVSTLELGDSALYLCASSPRDSIYQETQYFGPGTRLLVL.

CDR3: CASSPGQHNEKLFF. In DNA form, the CDR3 reads TGCGCCAGCAGCCCGGGACAGCATAATGAAAAACTGTTTTTT. The chain recombines TRBV5-1 with TRBJ1-4; 7 nucleotides line up with TRBD1. Germline loops: CDR1 SGHRS, CDR2 YFSETQ. The CDR3 extends over 14 amino acids. Trimming took 4 bases from V and 4 from J; bases not matched to a gene: 4.

This chain links TRBV12-2 with TRBJ2-7; the table's D call TRBD1 went unverified against the DNA. TRBV12-2 is marked as a pseudogene. This CDR3 contains 16 residues. As DNA, the CDR3 is TGTGCAAGTCGCTTAGAGCCTAAAGACAGATCCTACGAGCAGTACTTC. Its translation is CASRLEPKDRSYEQYF.

This chain links TRBV10-2 with TRBJ2-5; D gene unclear. CDR3 length: 12 residues. Between the trimmed V and J ends, which lost 5 bases and 2 bases, there was a span of 6 bases. The germline CDR1 and CDR2 sequences are WSHSY and SAAADI. The CDR3 coding sequence is TGCGCCAGCAGTAGAGTACAAGAGACCCAGTACTTC. This sequence encodes CASSRVQETQYF.

The chain couples TRBV11-2 to TRBJ2-1; 9 bases line up with TRBD2. The CDR3 runs 16 residues. Germline-derived CDR1 and CDR2 are SGHAT and FQNNGV. The V segment lost 2 bases and the J segment 2 bases; nucleotides outside the gene matches: 4. Here the CDR3 reads CASSLKSSGTYNEQFF. Here the CDR3 DNA reads TGTGCCAGCAGCTTAAAGTCTAGCGGGACCTACAATGAGCAGTTCTTC.

This clone has just a few counts. CDR3 nucleotide sequence: TGCGCCAGCAGCTTAAGAGGCTTCGGAGATACGCAGTATTTT. Protein: CASSLRGFGDTQYF. The chain links TRBV5-1 to TRBJ2-3, with no clear D. The CDR3 spans 14 residues. Germline values: CDR1 SGHRS, CDR2 YFSETQ. Between the trimmed V and J ends, which lost 2 bases and 5 bases, there was a span of 12 bases.

This clone showed up just a few times. The rearrangement links TRBV6-6 to TRBJ1-1; 10 nucleotides line up with TRBD1. The CDR3 is made up of 15 amino acids. J gave up 3 bases and V 7 bases, and 8 bases lay outside the gene matches. Per germline, CDR1 MNHNY and CDR2 SVGAGI (reference sequence). CDR3 DNA: TGTGCCAGCATTTTGACAGGGGGCCCGGACACTGAAGCTTTCTTT. The encoded protein is CASILTGGPDTEAFF.

CDR3 DNA sequence: TGCGCCAGCAGCTTCGGGACAGGCAAGGGGCTAGCGGGAGGCATTTCTGCAGATACGCAGTATTTT. It yields the protein CASSFGTGKGLAGGISADTQYF. The chain carries TRBV5-1 and TRBJ2-3; TRBD2 aligns across 11 bases. Trimming at V came to 2 bases and at J to 4 bases, leaving 24 bases not matched to a gene. The germline V gene encodes CDR1 SGHRS and CDR2 YFSETQ. The CDR3 loop spans 22 amino acids.

The chain uses TRBV19 and TRBJ1-4, with 7 bases matching TRBD1. The CDR3 is 14 residues long. The ends lost 5 bases at V and 5 bases at J; junction bases unmatched: 5. Germline V lookup: CDR1 LNHDA, CDR2 SQIVND (reference sequence). The CDR3 coding sequence is TGTGCCAGTAGTCGACAGGGCAAAAATGAAAAACTGTTTTTT. It encodes CASSRQGKNEKLFF.

The chain couples TRBV6-1 to TRBJ2-7; D is unresolved. The CDR3 length is 15 residues. Trimming removed 2 bases at V and 0 bases at J, with 11 bases between. Germline V gives CDR1 MNHNS, CDR2 SASEGT. The CDR3 loop is CASSELPVSSYEQYF. In DNA, the CDR3 is TGTGCCAGCAGTGAACTTCCGGTTAGCTCCTACGAGCAGTACTTC.

The V call is TRBV18, the J call TRBJ2-7, with D possibly matching TRBD1 (5 bases). CDR1 and CDR2 from the germline V gene are KGHSH and LQKENI. The CDR3 length is 15 residues. The V gene lost 0 bases and the J gene lost 0 bases, with 9 bases spanning the gap. CDR3 loop: CASSPPPGHSYEQYF. DNA for the CDR3: TGTGCCAGCTCACCACCGCCAGGACACTCCTACGAGCAGTACTTC.

The V and J genes are TRBV5-6 and TRBJ2-5; 11 bases are shared with TRBD1. V dropped 1 base and J dropped 4; count of bases not matched to a gene: 6. This CDR3 has 16 residues. Germline V gene lookup returns CDR1 SGHDT and CDR2 YYEEEE. CDR3 protein: CASSLPGTGGLETQYF. The CDR3 coding sequence is TGTGCCAGCAGCTTGCCCGGGACAGGGGGTTTAGAGACCCAGTACTTC.

V is TRBV19 and J is TRBJ1-5; TRBD1 agrees at 7 bases. V was clipped by 5 bases and J by 6 bases; unmatched bases: 7. The CDR3 sequence is 14 residues long. CDR1 is LNHDA and CDR2 is SQIVND in the germline V gene (reference sequence). This CDR3 reads CASSLTGVGQPQHF. The DNA of the CDR3 is TGTGCCAGTAGTCTTACAGGGGTGGGTCAGCCCCAGCATTTT. Full variable domain (rest looked up from reference TRBV19 and TRBJ1-5): DGGITQSPKYLFRKEGQNVTLSCEQNLNHDAMYWYRQDPGQGLRLIYYSQIVNDFQKGDIAEGYSVSREKKESFPLTVTSAQKNPTAFYLCASSLTGVGQPQHFGDGTRLSIL.

This clone came up once. The rearrangement links TRBV6-6 to TRBJ1-1; D ambiguous. The V gene's germline CDR1 is MNHNY and CDR2 SVGAGI (reference sequence). This CDR3 comprises 12 residues. V was cut by 7 bases and J by 6 bases, with 12 bases left in between. The CDR3 sequence: CASMVTVSEAFF. The CDR3 bases are TGTGCCAGCATGGTAACAGTCTCTGAAGCTTTCTTT.

This clone has just a few counts. V and J are TRBV6-5 and TRBJ1-4, with unresolved D. V lost 8 bases to trimming and J lost 0 bases, with 10 bases between them. Germline V gives CDR1 MNHEY, CDR2 SVGAGI. The CDR3 is 14 amino acids. The CDR3 bases are TGTGCCAGCCGGGCGGGTGCAACTAATGAAAAACTGTTTTTT. It specifies CASRAGATNEKLFF.

This clone has just a few counts. The rearrangement joins TRBV11-3 to TRBJ2-2, with TRBD1 matching 8 bases. In germline, CDR1 is SGHNT, CDR2 YENEEA. This CDR3 contains 17 residues. Trimming took 0 bases from V and 4 from J; bases not matched to a gene: 7. The CDR3 region has the DNA TGTGCCAGCAGCTTAGATGGGGGGACAGGAAGCACCGGGGAGCTGTTTTTT. This codes for CASSLDGGTGSTGELFF.